This record covers a single TCR beta chain. This CDR3 comprises 15 residues. Trimming removed 1 base from V and 4 bases from J, with 13 bases in between. Per the germline V gene, CDR1 is MNHNS and CDR2 is SASEGT. In assigning cohorts, the study relied on participant-reported clinical history. These data belong to a study of blood T cell repertoires in COVID-19. The wider study: In each case, the material was cDNA or gDNA derived from T cells, B-cell-depleted T cells, or PBMCs.

Original analysis: By means of reference gene primer amplification, nucleated cell counts were estimated. Sequencing was performed with immunoSEQ multiplex PCR; in TCRdb, only in-frame clones are kept and a portion is missing. V and J calls plus clone size are reproduced from that table; the DNA served to infer D and trimming. In the table there are some 190,000 clones, roughly nine tenths of which are singletons. The sequence was obtained from a middle-aged woman with acute COVID-19. Sequencing was done on a sample of PBMCs or T cells enriched from blood (not recorded which). V and J are TRBV6-1 and TRBJ2-5; D is perhaps TRBD2 (6 bases). The CDR3 sequence is CASSEVRGAGETQYF. CDR3 sequence (DNA): TGTGCCAGCAGTGAAGTTAGGGGAGCGGGAGAGACCCAGTACTTC.